This T cell receptor beta chain came from a study of blood T cells in healthy people across ages. General study results and limits: With donor CMV status unknown, expanded clonotype changes were possibly confounded. The long-lived group displayed more naive CD4+ cells, plus higher diversity, than the aged donors did.

This clonotype occurred a few times. Its antigen is unidentified. Together with a sample-barcoded 5' primer, a J-beta primer mix was included in a second PCR lasting about 7 to 12 cycles. MiXCR was run by TCRdb on the 5' RACE reads, yielding one entry per CDR3 protein. Seen here are 650,000 to 800,000 distinct CDR3 sequences, under 45% observed once, and the top ten hold 15% to 25%. The germline V and J ends were trimmed by 2 bases and 6 bases, with 23 bases remaining between them. The length of the CDR3 is 17 residues. The germline V gene has CDR1 MGHRA and CDR2 YSYEKL. This sequence originates from a man aged 55-75 years in good health. Material for sequencing was blood. The J gene is TRBJ2-7, the V gene TRBV4-1; D is perhaps TRBD1 (6 bases). The CDR3 reads CASSQKGGDSGWGEQYF. In DNA, the CDR3 is TGCGCCAGCAGCCAAAAAGGGGGTGACTCCGGCTGGGGCGAGCAGTACTTC.